This T cell receptor beta chain was obtained from a study of T-cell memory formation after mild COVID-19. Findings and limits, study-wide: While clones contracting from day 15 to 85 were balanced between CD4 and CD8, later expanders leaned CD4+.

This CDR3 has 14 residues. Germline V gene sequence: CDR1 SGHVS, CDR2 FQNEAQ. With 2 bases removed from V and 0 bases from J, the gap between germline ends came to 8 bases. The table lists this clonotype with a few counts. The antigen remains unidentified. TCRdb processed the 5' RACE reads anew with MiXCR; each CDR3 protein has one entry. The data hold 150,000 to 200,000 distinct CDR3 sequences, with about 14% observed a single time. The sample taken for sequencing was PBMCs or a T cell subset sorted from them (not recorded which). The J gene is TRBJ2-7, the V gene TRBV7-8; D remains ambiguous. The sequence was collected from an adult woman who had mild COVID-19 (a few samples of this study predate the infection). Cell type and time point are not known. The CDR3 protein is CASSLTWGSYEQYF. CDR3 coding DNA: TGTGCCAGCAGCTTAACTTGGGGCTCCTACGAGCAGTACTTC.